This paragraph reports one T cell receptor beta chain. Additional DNA sequences in this sample encode the identical CDR3. The authors' processing: Using reference gene primer amplification, nucleated cell counts were estimated. Assay used: immunoSEQ multiplex PCR; TCRdb lists only in-frame clones, some missing. V and J calls and clone size are copied from that table; D and trimming were computed from the DNA. Here the sample spans around 30,000 clones, around 93% being singletons. This entry is derived from a study of blood T cell repertoires in COVID-19. Overall study context: COVID-19 samples collected from the United States, Italy and Spain covered acute and convalescent phases. Nucleic acid was either cDNA or gDNA, and it came from T cells, B-cell-depleted T cells, or PBMCs.

With V trimmed by 9 bases and J by 5 bases, 8 bases remained unmatched. The CDR3 loop spans 15 amino acids. Looked up from germline, CDR1 is MNHEY and CDR2 is SVGAGI. This TCR was recovered from a human donor in a cohort sampled during active COVID-19. Sequences were obtained from peripheral blood. The chain couples TRBV6-5 to TRBJ1-6; 9 nucleotides agree with TRBD1. This CDR3 is CASRSGQGDNSPLHF. The CDR3 nucleotides read TGTGCCAGTAGATCGGGACAGGGAGATAATTCACCCCTCCACTTT.